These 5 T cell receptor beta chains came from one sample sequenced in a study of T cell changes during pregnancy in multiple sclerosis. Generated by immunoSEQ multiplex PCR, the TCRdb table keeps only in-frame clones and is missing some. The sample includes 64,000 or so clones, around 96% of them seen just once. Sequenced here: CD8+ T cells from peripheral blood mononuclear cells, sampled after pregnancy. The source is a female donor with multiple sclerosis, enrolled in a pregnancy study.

CDR3 loop: CASSTTPPRGYNEKLFF. The CDR3 bases are TGTGCCAGCAGTACAACACCCCCCAGGGGTTATAATGAAAAACTGTTTTTT. The chain employs TRBV27 and TRBJ1-4, with a possible D match to TRBD1 (6 bases). Germline V gives CDR1 MNHEY, CDR2 SMNVEV (reference sequence). Trimming took 5 bases from V and 4 from J, leaving 20 bases between them. This CDR3 region has 17 residues.

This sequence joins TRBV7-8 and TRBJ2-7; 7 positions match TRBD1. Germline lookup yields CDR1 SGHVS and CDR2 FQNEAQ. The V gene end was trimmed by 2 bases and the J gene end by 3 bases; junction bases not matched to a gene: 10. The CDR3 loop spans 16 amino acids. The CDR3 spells CASSLSPTGIDYEQYF. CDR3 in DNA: TGTGCCAGCAGCTTAAGTCCGACAGGGATCGACTACGAGCAGTACTTC.

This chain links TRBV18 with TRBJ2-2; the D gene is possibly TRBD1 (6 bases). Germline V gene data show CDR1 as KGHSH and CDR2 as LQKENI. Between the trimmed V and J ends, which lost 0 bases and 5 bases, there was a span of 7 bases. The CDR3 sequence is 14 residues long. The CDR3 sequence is CASSPPDRTGELFF. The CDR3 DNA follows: TGTGCCAGCTCACCACCAGACAGGACCGGGGAGCTGTTTTTT.

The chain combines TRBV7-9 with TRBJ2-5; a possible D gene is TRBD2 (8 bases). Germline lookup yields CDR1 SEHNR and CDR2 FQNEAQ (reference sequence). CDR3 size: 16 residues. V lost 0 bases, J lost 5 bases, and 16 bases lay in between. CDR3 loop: CASSLAGLGGQETQYF. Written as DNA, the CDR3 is TGTGCCAGCAGCTTAGCGGGACTAGGGGGACAGGAGACCCAGTACTTC.

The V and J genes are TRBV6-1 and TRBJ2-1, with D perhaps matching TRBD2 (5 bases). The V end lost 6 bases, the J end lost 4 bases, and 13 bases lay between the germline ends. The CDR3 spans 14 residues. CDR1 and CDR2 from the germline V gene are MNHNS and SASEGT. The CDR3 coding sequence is TGTGCCAGCAGCCACGGCGAGGGTTACAATGAGCAGTTCTTC. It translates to CASSHGEGYNEQFF.